Below, one TCR beta chain is given with its context. Its antigen remains unknown. The data originate from a study of human thymus T cells. Samples came from healthy Finnish infants during open corrective cardiac surgery. Only four of the eight donors provided a 0.5-1 mL blood sample. Genomic DNA was extracted from every available blood leukocyte. V lost 4 bases and J 4 bases, leaving 2 bases between the germline ends. The CDR3 spans 11 residues. Germline loops: CDR1 WSHSY, CDR2 SAAADI. Assay: immunoSEQ multiplex PCR; the TCRdb copy retains only in-frame clones and omits some. The sample yields fewer than 55,000 clones, 94% seen once. Findings and limits, study-wide: Thymic and blood repertoires seemed to favor certain V and J genes.

The chain joins TRBV10-2 to TRBJ2-1; D unclear. The origin of this receptor is a boy under three years old with a congenital heart defect but otherwise immunologically healthy. The material sequenced was blood. CDR3 in DNA: TGCGCCAGCAGTGCGTACAATGAGCAGTTCTTC. Translating it yields CASSAYNEQFF.